A selection of T cell receptor beta chains follows, all from one sample in a study of blood T cell repertoires in COVID-19. The method was immunoSEQ multiplex PCR; TCRdb's version includes in-frame clones alone and lacks a portion of them. The sample carries fewer than 500,000 clones, approximately 89% recorded once. The sequenced sample consisted of PBMCs or T cells enriched from blood (not recorded which). These receptor sequences come from a man younger than 40 who had recovered from COVID-19. Each CDR3 is given with its conserved first and last residue. The order of the fields is J gene, clone size, CDR3 length, D gene, V gene, CDR3 protein, CDR3 DNA. The D gene is left open where the match is weak. Clone size is given for some rows only: seen once, a few or many times, or a class if the clone is expanded.

J: TRBJ2-7; size: once; length: 15; D: TRBD1; V: TRBV9; CDR3: CASSVGDSSTYEQYF; DNA: TGTGCCAGCAGCGTTGGGGACAGCAGTACCTACGAGCAGTACTTC
J: TRBJ2-7; size: .; length: 16; D: .; V: TRBV4-1; CDR3: CASSQDDRSSSYEQYF; DNA: TGCGCCAGCAGCCAAGATGATCGGTCGAGCTCCTACGAGCAGTACTTC
J: TRBJ1-3; size: once; length: 15; D: TRBD1; V: TRBV6-5; CDR3: CASSSPTGSGNTIYF; DNA: TGTGCCAGCAGTTCGCCGACAGGGAGTGGAAACACCATATATTTT
J: TRBJ1-5; size: few; length: 16; D: .; V: TRBV19; CDR3: CASSPRGGEQGQPQHF; DNA: TGTGCCAGTAGTCCACGAGGGGGGGAACAGGGACAGCCCCAGCATTTT
J: TRBJ2-5; size: .; length: 14; D: .; V: TRBV5-1; CDR3: CASSTGTDQETQYF; DNA: TGCGCCAGCAGTACTGGGACTGACCAAGAGACCCAGTACTTC
J: TRBJ1-2; size: .; length: 12; D: .; V: TRBV11-2; CDR3: CASSSNGGGYTF; DNA: TGTGCCAGCAGCTCCAATGGAGGGGGCTACACCTTC
J: TRBJ1-2; size: .; length: 13; D: .; V: TRBV11-2; CDR3: CASSLGLGNGYTF; DNA: TGTGCCAGCAGCTTAGGTCTGGGCAACGGCTACACCTTC
J: TRBJ2-7; size: .; length: 12; D: .; V: TRBV29-1; CDR3: CSVGLGSYEQYF; DNA: TGCAGCGTTGGCCTAGGAAGCTACGAGCAGTACTTC
J: TRBJ2-1; size: .; length: 16; D: TRBD2; V: TRBV7-9; CDR3: CASSQPGLAGGDEQFF; DNA: TGTGCCAGCAGTCAACCGGGACTAGCGGGGGGGGATGAGCAGTTCTTC
J: TRBJ2-3; size: once; length: 14; D: .; V: TRBV5-6; CDR3: CASDPGGGPDTQYF; DNA: TGTGCCAGCGACCCCGGAGGGGGCCCAGATACGCAGTATTTT
J: TRBJ1-2; size: .; length: 16; D: TRBD1; V: TRBV18; CDR3: CASSPPGMTGSIGYTF; DNA: TGTGCCAGCTCACCACCCGGGATGACAGGGAGTATAGGCTACACCTTC
J: TRBJ1-4; size: .; length: 16; D: .; V: TRBV28; CDR3: CASRPRGRAANEKLFF; DNA: TGTGCCAGCAGGCCTCGCGGGAGGGCGGCTAATGAAAAACTGTTTTTT
J: TRBJ2-5; size: .; length: 13; D: .; V: TRBV14; CDR3: CASSQQIAETQYF; DNA: TGTGCCAGCAGCCAACAGATAGCAGAGACCCAGTACTTC
J: TRBJ2-7; size: .; length: 16; D: TRBD1; V: TRBV29-1; CDR3: CSVGDREGRSSYEQYF; DNA: TGCAGCGTCGGGGACAGGGAGGGACGGAGCTCCTACGAGCAGTACTTC
J: TRBJ1-6; size: .; length: 15; D: .; V: TRBV7-6; CDR3: CASSLVRGPNSPLHF; DNA: TGTGCCAGCAGCTTAGTGCGGGGCCCTAATTCACCCCTCCACTTT
J: TRBJ1-1; size: .; length: 15; D: .; V: TRBV19; CDR3: CASSIPGYTNTEAFF; DNA: TGTGCCAGTAGTATCCCAGGGTACACGAACACTGAAGCTTTCTTT
J: TRBJ2-1; size: .; length: 13; D: TRBD1; V: TRBV29-1; CDR3: CSALGQSYNEQFF; DNA: TGCAGCGCCCTGGGACAGTCCTACAATGAGCAGTTCTTC
J: TRBJ1-2; size: .; length: 16; D: .; V: TRBV19; CDR3: CASRDTGSSLSYGYTF; DNA: TGTGCCAGTAGAGACACAGGGTCCTCCTTATCCTATGGCTACACCTTC
J: TRBJ1-5; size: .; length: 16; D: TRBD1; V: TRBV15; CDR3: CATSTGTGAVAQPQHF; DNA: TGTGCCACCAGCACCGGGACAGGAGCCGTGGCTCAGCCCCAGCATTTT
J: TRBJ1-1; size: .; length: 15; D: .; V: TRBV2; CDR3: CASTTPTDGNTEAFF; DNA: TGTGCCAGCACCACCCCGACAGATGGGAACACTGAAGCTTTCTTT
J: TRBJ1-1; size: .; length: 13; D: .; V: TRBV12-3/TRBV12-4; CDR3: CASIRGGNTEAFF; DNA: TGTGCCAGCATCCGGGGGGGGAACACTGAAGCTTTCTTT
J: TRBJ1-1; size: .; length: 15; D: .; V: TRBV14; CDR3: CASSQDLGLGSEAFF; DNA: TGTGCCAGCAGCCAAGATCTGGGACTCGGATCTGAAGCTTTCTTT
J: TRBJ1-2; size: few; length: 13; D: .; V: TRBV20-1; CDR3: CSASRGMVDGYTF; DNA: TGCAGTGCTAGTCGGGGGATGGTTGATGGCTACACCTTC
J: TRBJ1-1; size: .; length: 14; D: .; V: TRBV7-2; CDR3: CASSLATGITEAFF; DNA: TGTGCCAGCAGCTTAGCGACGGGTATCACTGAAGCTTTCTTT
J: TRBJ1-3; size: .; length: 10; D: .; V: TRBV28; CDR3: CASAGNTIYF; DNA: TGTGCCAGCGCGGGAAACACCATATATTTT
J: TRBJ2-7; size: .; length: 16; D: TRBD1; V: TRBV19; CDR3: CASSGLPGQGVHEQYF; DNA: TGTGCCAGTAGTGGTCTCCCGGGACAGGGGGTCCACGAGCAGTACTTC
J: TRBJ2-2; size: few; length: 15; D: TRBD2; V: TRBV7-3; CDR3: CATHPGRGATGELFF; DNA: TGTGCCACCCACCCGGGGCGGGGGGCCACCGGGGAGCTGTTTTTT
J: TRBJ2-7; size: few; length: 15; D: TRBD2; V: TRBV5-1; CDR3: CASSIGTKNLYEQYF; DNA: TGCGCCAGCAGCATCGGGACTAAGAACCTCTACGAGCAGTACTTC
J: TRBJ1-6; size: .; length: 19; D: .; V: TRBV5-1; CDR3: CASSLALNRGVTYNSPLHF; DNA: TGCGCCAGCAGCTTGGCCCTGAATCGGGGGGTCACCTATAATTCACCCCTCCACTTT
J: TRBJ1-2; size: .; length: 14; D: TRBD1; V: TRBV7-2; CDR3: CASSNRGEYYGYTF; DNA: TGTGCCAGCAGCAACAGGGGGGAATACTATGGCTACACCTTC
J: TRBJ1-1; size: .; length: 13; D: .; V: TRBV9; CDR3: CASSPLGGTEAFF; DNA: TGTGCCAGCAGCCCCTTGGGGGGGACTGAAGCTTTCTTT
J: TRBJ1-5; size: .; length: 13; D: .; V: TRBV6-1; CDR3: CASSEGANQPQHF; DNA: TGTGCCAGCAGTGAAGGGGCCAATCAGCCCCAGCATTTT
J: TRBJ2-1; size: .; length: 14; D: .; V: TRBV6-5; CDR3: CASSYSPTYNEQFF; DNA: TGTGCCAGCAGTTACTCTCCGACTTACAATGAGCAGTTCTTC
J: TRBJ1-4; size: .; length: 16; D: .; V: TRBV18; CDR3: CASSSGPDSSYEKLFF; DNA: TGTGCCAGCTCCTCAGGGCCCGACAGCAGCTATGAAAAACTGTTTTTT
J: TRBJ1-2; size: .; length: 13; D: TRBD1; V: TRBV2; CDR3: CASSTGDVGGYTF; DNA: TGTGCCAGCAGTACAGGGGATGTGGGGGGCTACACCTTC